This T cell receptor beta chain was found in a study of T cell responses to AZD1222 COVID-19 vaccine. Study overall: Doses given second, at about 4 or about 12 weeks, were pooled. Study results and caveats: Sampled repertoires all dated from after the peak T cell response. Donors skewed white British and female; clonal diversity was possibly underestimated.

This CDR3 has 15 residues. With V trimmed by 2 bases and J by 7 bases, 9 bases remained unmatched. The germline gives CDR1 MNHEY, CDR2 SVGAGI. Sequencing used immunoSEQ multiplex PCR; TCRdb keeps in-frame clones, though not all of them. The sample includes about 120,000 clones, 70% to 90% of them seen just once. To note about this clone: Its antigen is not identified.

This TCR was recovered from an adult in good health. The chain links TRBV6-5 to TRBJ2-3, with 7 bases matching TRBD2. The sample was peripheral blood, taken on day 0 of AZD1222 vaccination. The CDR3 loop is CASSYGGLRRNTQYF. DNA of the CDR3: TGTGCCAGCAGTTACGGGGGACTAAGAAGGAATACGCAGTATTTT.